The rows below give T cell receptor beta chains drawn from one sample of a study of graft-versus-host responses after intestinal transplantation. Their antigens remain unidentified. This table comes from immunoSEQ multiplex PCR, and its TCRdb copy is limited to in-frame clones, with some not included. The sample includes around 99,000 clones, approximately 94% seen only once; the top ten take 1.5% to 2%. Material: unstimulated CD8+ T cells sorted from spleen or lymph node cells, obtained before intestinal transplant. These TCRs come from a human donor who received an intestinal transplant. Each CDR3 is given with its conserved first and last residue. Fields, in order: clone size, V gene, J gene, D gene, CDR3 protein, CDR3 DNA. A D gene is named only where the DNA matches it firmly. Expanded clones are given a class, and other clones once, few, many or no size at all.

>.|TRBV9|TRBJ2-7|TRBD1
CASSATGGHYEQYF
TGTGCCAGCAGCGCGACAGGGGGGCACTACGAGCAGTACTTC
>.|TRBV15|TRBJ1-2|.
CATSRDRGGDRDGYTF
TGTGCCACCAGCAGAGATCGGGGGGGGGATAGAGATGGCTACACCTTC
>once|TRBV4-3|TRBJ2-1|TRBD1
CASSQEGTGTMGQFF
TGCGCCAGCAGCCAAGAGGGGACAGGGACTATGGGTCAGTTCTTC
>once|TRBV4-3|TRBJ2-7|TRBD2
CASSLSGGGMSEQYF
TGCGCCAGCAGCCTAAGCGGGGGGGGTATGAGCGAGCAGTACTTC
>.|TRBV29-1|TRBJ1-3|.
CSGRVGIEDTIYF
TGCAGCGGGCGGGTAGGGATTGAGGACACCATATATTTT
>.|TRBV10-2|TRBJ2-7|TRBD1
CASGTGGTLSSYEQYF
TGCGCCAGCGGGACAGGGGGGACCTTAAGCTCCTACGAGCAGTACTTC
>once|TRBV6-5|TRBJ2-7|TRBD1
CASSYPGTGSGEQYF
TGTGCCAGCAGTTACCCAGGGACAGGGTCAGGCGAGCAGTACTTC
>.|TRBV30|TRBJ2-7|TRBD1
CAWGTGEGFDEQYF
TGTGCCTGGGGGACAGGGGAAGGTTTCGACGAGCAGTACTTC
>.|TRBV10-3|TRBJ2-7|TRBD2
CAISDPGTSVTYEQYF
TGTGCCATCAGTGACCCCGGGACTAGCGTTACCTACGAGCAGTACTTC
>.|TRBV6-5|TRBJ2-5|.
CASGTLQETQYF
TGTGCCTCCGGGACACTCCAAGAGACCCAGTACTTC
>once|TRBV6-1|TRBJ1-5|.
CASSRQVGANQPQHF
TGTGCCAGCAGTCGACAGGTAGGGGCCAATCAGCCCCAGCATTTT
>.|TRBV10-1|TRBJ2-7|.
CASSESDSPYEQYF
TGCGCCAGCAGTGAGAGCGACTCCCCCTACGAGCAGTACTTC
>.|TRBV7-9|TRBJ1-6|TRBD1
CASSFGQAPESPLHF
TGTGCCAGCAGCTTTGGACAGGCCCCCGAGTCACCCCTCCACTTT
>.|TRBV9|TRBJ2-1|TRBD2
CASSVDRTSVDEQFF
TGTGCCAGCAGCGTAGACAGGACTAGCGTCGATGAGCAGTTCTTC
>.|TRBV19|TRBJ2-7|TRBD1
CASRQGFGSYEQYF
TGTGCCAGTAGACAGGGGTTTGGCTCCTACGAGCAGTACTTC
>.|TRBV7-9|TRBJ1-2|.
CASSLSDGYTF
TGTGCCAGCAGCCTCTCGGATGGCTACACCTTC